A selection of T cell receptor beta chains follows, all from one sample in a study of blood T cells in healthy people across ages. TCRdb called the 5' RACE reads again in MiXCR, with one record for every CDR3 protein. Here the sample spans a few hundred thousand distinct CDR3 sequences, approximately 26% being singletons. These data also featured in a second study, about T cells of mothers and their children.

The sequenced sample consisted of blood. Receptor source: a boy younger than 10 in good health. Each CDR3 is given without its conserved first and last residue. A D gene is named only where the DNA matches it firmly.

J gene	CDR3 length	V gene	D gene	CDR3 protein
TRBJ2-5	13	TRBV3-1	.	ASSLVARWEETQY
TRBJ2-5	11	TRBV9	.	ASSVGRQETQY
TRBJ1-2	11	TRBV25-1	.	ASSEGGTYGYT
TRBJ1-6	11	TRBV20-1	.	SARGANNSPLH
TRBJ2-7	14	TRBV6-1	TRBD1	ASRWDRASSSYEQY
TRBJ2-5	15	TRBV11-2	TRBD1	ASSFGFVGTAGETQY
TRBJ1-1	9	TRBV2	.	ASSPGFEAF
TRBJ2-7	14	TRBV5-1	TRBD2	ASSLGLAGGSYEQY
TRBJ1-2	11	TRBV20-1	TRBD1	SAEDRKDYGYT
TRBJ1-2	12	TRBV5-5	TRBD1	ASSLYAGGTGYT
TRBJ2-7	10	TRBV10-2	.	ASKASRYEQY
TRBJ1-4	12	TRBV12-5	.	ASGVSLQGAKLF
TRBJ1-3	13	TRBV12-3/TRBV12-4	.	ASSLGRPPGNTIY
.	15	TRBV5-5	TRBD2	ASSLLNPGTSSYEQY
TRBJ2-3	13	TRBV30	.	AWSVLLPSTDTQY
TRBJ1-2	13	TRBV5-5	TRBD1	ASSSGTGFGYGYT
TRBJ1-2	11	TRBV7-3	.	ASSLTAGNGYT
TRBJ2-7	18	TRBV6-5	TRBD1	ASSYSIPGTGQASSYEQY
TRBJ2-3	13	TRBV20-1	TRBD2	SARDRVLAGDTQY
TRBJ1-4	14	TRBV5-1	.	ASSASPQATNEKLF
TRBJ1-2	15	TRBV27	TRBD1	ASSLDIMTGLNYGYT
TRBJ1-2	11	TRBV6-2/TRBV6-3	.	ASSYSENYGYT
TRBJ1-2	7	TRBV27	.	AGSFCDT
.	12	TRBV4-3	TRBD2	ASSLTRGAYEQY
TRBJ2-3	13	TRBV5-1	.	ASRSRGASGDTQY
TRBJ2-5	16	TRBV4-1	TRBD1	ASGLGATGGELGETQY
TRBJ2-4	13	TRBV6-2/TRBV6-3	.	ASRYRLLAKNIQY
TRBJ2-5	14	TRBV15	TRBD1	ATSRGSGTGLEAQY
TRBJ1-3	13	TRBV2	.	ATLEEGFSGNTIY
TRBJ1-2	15	TRBV7-9	.	ASSLDGAGASAYGYT
TRBJ2-1	11	TRBV4-3	.	ASSHLTYNEQF
TRBJ2-4	15	TRBV25-1	.	ASSAPFPSGAKNIQY
TRBJ2-5	16	TRBV3-1	TRBD2	ASSQDGGIAGFQETQY